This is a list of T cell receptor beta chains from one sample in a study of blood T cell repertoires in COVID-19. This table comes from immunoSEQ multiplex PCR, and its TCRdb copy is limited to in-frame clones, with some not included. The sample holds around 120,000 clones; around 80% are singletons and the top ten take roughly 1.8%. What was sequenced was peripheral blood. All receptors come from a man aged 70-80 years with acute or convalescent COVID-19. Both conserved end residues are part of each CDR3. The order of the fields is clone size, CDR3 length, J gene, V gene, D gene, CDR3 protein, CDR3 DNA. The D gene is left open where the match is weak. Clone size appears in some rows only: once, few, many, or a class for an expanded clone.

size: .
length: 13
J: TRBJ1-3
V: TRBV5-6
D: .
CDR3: CASSFSVGNTIYF
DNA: TGTGCCAGCAGCTTCTCCGTTGGAAACACCATATATTTT

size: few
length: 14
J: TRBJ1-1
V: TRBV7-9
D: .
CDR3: CASSSGGGNTEAFF
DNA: TGTGCCAGCAGCTCTGGAGGTGGGAACACTGAAGCTTTCTTT

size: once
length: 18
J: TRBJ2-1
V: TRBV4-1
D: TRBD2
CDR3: CASSLRGLAGGNYNEQFF
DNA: TGCGCCAGCAGCCTCCGGGGGCTAGCGGGGGGGAACTACAATGAGCAGTTCTTC

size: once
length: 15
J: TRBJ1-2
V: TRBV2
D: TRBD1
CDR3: CASSESPTGHYGYTF
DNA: TGTGCCAGCAGTGAGTCCCCGACAGGGCACTATGGCTACACCTTC

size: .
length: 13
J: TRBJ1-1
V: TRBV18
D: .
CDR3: CASSPPAGQMAFF
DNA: TGTGCCAGCTCACCACCGGCAGGGCAGATGGCTTTCTTT

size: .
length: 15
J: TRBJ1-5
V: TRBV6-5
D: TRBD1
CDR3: CASSFTGDGDQPQHF
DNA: TGTGCCAGCAGTTTTACAGGGGACGGGGATCAGCCCCAGCATTTT

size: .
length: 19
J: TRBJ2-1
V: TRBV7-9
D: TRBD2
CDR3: CASSPLKGLAGGRYNEQFF
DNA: TGTGCCAGCAGCCCCCTAAAGGGACTAGCGGGGGGCCGATACAATGAGCAGTTCTTC

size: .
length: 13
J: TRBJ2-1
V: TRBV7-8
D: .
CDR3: CASRGGFYNEQFF
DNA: TGTGCCAGCCGTGGGGGGTTCTACAATGAGCAGTTCTTC

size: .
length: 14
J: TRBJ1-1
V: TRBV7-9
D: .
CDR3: CASSPWGVVGEAFF
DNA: TGTGCCAGCAGCCCATGGGGGGTCGTGGGTGAAGCTTTCTTT

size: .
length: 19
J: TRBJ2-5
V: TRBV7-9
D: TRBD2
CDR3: CASSRNSWTSGTYQETQYF
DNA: TGTGCCAGCAGCCGAAATTCTTGGACTAGCGGGACGTACCAAGAGACCCAGTACTTC

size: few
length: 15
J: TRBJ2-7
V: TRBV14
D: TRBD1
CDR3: CASSNAWDRGTEQYF
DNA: TGTGCCAGCAGCAACGCCTGGGACAGGGGGACAGAGCAGTACTTC

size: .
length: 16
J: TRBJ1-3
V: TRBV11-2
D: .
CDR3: CASSLESSLSGNTIYF
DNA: TGTGCCAGCAGCTTAGAATCGAGCCTCTCTGGAAACACCATATATTTT

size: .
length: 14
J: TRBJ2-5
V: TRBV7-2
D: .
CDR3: CASSQTTLQETQYF
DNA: TGTGCCAGCAGCCAAACAACCCTCCAAGAGACCCAGTACTTC

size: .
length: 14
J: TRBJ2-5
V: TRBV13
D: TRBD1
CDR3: CASRRDRGKETQYF
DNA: TGTGCCAGCAGGAGAGACAGGGGGAAAGAGACCCAGTACTTC

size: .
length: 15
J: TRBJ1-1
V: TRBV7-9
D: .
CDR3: CASSLGLTVNTEAFF
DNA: TGTGCCAGCAGCTTAGGGTTGACAGTGAACACTGAAGCTTTCTTT

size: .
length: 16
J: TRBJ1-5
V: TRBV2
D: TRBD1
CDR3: CASSVNGQGAGQPQHF
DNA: TGTGCCAGCAGCGTAAATGGGCAGGGGGCAGGGCAGCCCCAGCATTTT

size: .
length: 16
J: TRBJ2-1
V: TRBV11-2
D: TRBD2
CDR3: CASSAASGGARNEQFF
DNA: TGTGCCAGCAGCGCCGCGAGCGGGGGGGCCCGCAATGAGCAGTTCTTC

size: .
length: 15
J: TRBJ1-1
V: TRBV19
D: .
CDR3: CASSIGGRGRTEAFF
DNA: TGTGCCAGTAGTATAGGTGGCAGGGGTCGCACTGAAGCTTTCTTT

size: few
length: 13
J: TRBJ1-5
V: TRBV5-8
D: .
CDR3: CASSRTGNQPQHF
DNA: TGTGCCAGCAGCCGGACGGGGAATCAGCCCCAGCATTTT

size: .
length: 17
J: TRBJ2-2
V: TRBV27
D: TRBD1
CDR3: CASSLHPTGGAPGELFF
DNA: TGTGCCAGCAGTTTACATCCGACAGGGGGCGCCCCCGGGGAGCTGTTTTTT

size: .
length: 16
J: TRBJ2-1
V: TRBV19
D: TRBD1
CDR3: CASSRIRDRVRNEQFF
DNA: TGTGCCAGTAGCAGAATCCGGGACAGGGTTAGGAATGAGCAGTTCTTC

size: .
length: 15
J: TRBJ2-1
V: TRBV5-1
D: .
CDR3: CASSLEAGNGNEQFF
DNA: TGCGCCAGCAGCTTGGAGGCAGGGAATGGGAATGAGCAGTTCTTC

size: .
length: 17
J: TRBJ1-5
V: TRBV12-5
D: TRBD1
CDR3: CASAPGTGAYSNQPQHF
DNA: TGTGCTAGTGCCCCCGGGACAGGGGCTTATAGCAATCAGCCCCAGCATTTT

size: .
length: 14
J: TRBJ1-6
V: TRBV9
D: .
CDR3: CASSVRSYNSPLHF
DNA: TGTGCCAGCAGCGTGAGATCCTATAATTCACCCCTCCACTTT

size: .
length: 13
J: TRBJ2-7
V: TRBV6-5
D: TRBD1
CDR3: CATLRDRDYEQYF
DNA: TGTGCCACCCTCCGTGACAGGGACTACGAGCAGTACTTC

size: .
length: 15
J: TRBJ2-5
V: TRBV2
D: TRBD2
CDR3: CASSKTSGLQETQYF
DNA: TGTGCCAGCAGTAAGACTAGCGGGTTACAAGAGACCCAGTACTTC

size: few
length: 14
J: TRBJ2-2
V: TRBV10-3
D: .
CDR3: CAISESTGTGELFF
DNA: TGTGCCATCAGTGAATCAACAGGGACCGGGGAGCTGTTTTTT